The following is a T cell receptor (beta chain) sequence with its context. Only a few counts were recorded for this clonotype. Its antigen target is currently unknown. No much larger clone exists at a distance of one base, and base qualities are not known. This entry is derived from a study of early T cells in non-severe SARS-CoV-2 infection (TCRdb year 2021). Notes on the research overall: Because TCR sequencing relied on bulk RNA taken from unsorted whole blood, pairing of alpha and beta chains was not possible.

Trimming removed 5 bases from V and 4 bases from J; the gene matches leave 9 bases unexplained. The germline V gene specifies SGHVS as CDR1 and FNYEAQ as CDR2. The CDR3 has 15 amino acids, counting the end cysteine and phenylalanine. Just CDR3 DNA is preserved here, 45 bases in frame from base 1. The study was a case-control design nested within a healthcare worker cohort in London, UK, with weekly nasopharyngeal swab PCR tests and blood sampling. Healthcare workers were recruited between 23 and 31 March 2020, during the week of the UK lockdown, and were followed weekly for up to about 15 weeks. Here is what the overall study found, with its caveats: VDJdb matching was skewed toward anti-spike CD8 responses and likely underestimated virus-specific expansions by missing private and CD4 specificities.

The library was produced with 5' RACE. Reads for this sample came from a NextSeq 500. To correct for sequencing error and PCR bias, the TCR library protocol tagged individual cDNA molecules with unique molecular identifiers. TCR alpha and beta chains were both sequenced, and the abundances of alpha and beta sequences in each sample were closely correlated with each other. From the authors' description of their analysis: Decombinator V4 was used to annotate TCR sequences for V gene, J gene and CDR3. Expanded TCRs were defined as changing significantly between any two time points under a Poisson model with p below 0.0001. TCR abundances were normalised to the total number of TCRs sequenced in each sample and reported as counts per million. MAIT TCRs were defined by TRAV1-2 paired with TRAJ12, TRAJ20 or TRAJ33, and iNKT TCRs by TRAV10 paired with TRAJ18. VDJdb, accessed 1 November 2021, was searched for CMV, EBV and SARS-CoV-2 annotated TCRs, excluding TCRs annotated for multiple antigens. The public reads were quality trimmed at Q25 with fastp and then assembled into clones with MiXCR by TCRdb, keeping productive beta chains. Rows are combined by CDR3 protein, so each entry shows the most common genes and DNA. These V and J calls are TCRdb output, not the study's own analysis. The sample has 20,000 to 30,000 distinct CDR3 sequences on record, 4% to 4.5% of them singletons. The ten largest clonotypes hold around 4.8% of the sample.

The V gene is TRBV7-6 and the J gene is TRBJ2-3, and 7 junctional nucleotides match TRBD2. This TCR derives from an adult who was a healthcare worker with PCR-confirmed SARS-CoV-2 infection or an uninfected control (not recorded which). The specimen was whole blood. CDR3 loop: CASSVERGGSDTQYF. DNA sequence: TGTGCCAGCAGCGTCGAGCGGGGAGGGTCAGATACGCAGTATTTT.